This record looks at one T cell receptor (beta chain) sequence and its context. Its antigen is not yet known. The source of the sample is a study of cytomegalovirus exposure and HLA in healthy donors (dated by TCRdb to about 2017). General notes on the study: An earlier analysis of a few hundred of the donors reported about 280 Gb of sequence data and 90 million to 120 million unique TCR beta sequences obtained from some 200 million T cells. To predict cytomegalovirus infection status, the study combined high-throughput TCR immunosequencing, statistical association of individual TCRs with disease status, and machine learning. Genome-wide SNP genotypes for about 65% of the 666 donors were used in a later genetic analysis, which treated that subset as a discovery cohort. On average, 235,054 unique TCR beta nucleotide sequences were sequenced per donor among 350 to 400 genotyped donors of the cohort, with roughly 18% of those sequences being non-productive. Class I and class II HLA loci were covered by the typing at four-digit resolution. The study used immunosequencing to profile the T cell repertoires of hundreds of subjects and linked those repertoires to cytomegalovirus serostatus. The study aimed to test whether signatures of past pathogen exposure could be identified by cataloging public T cell receptors. Along with the roughly 670-subject first cohort, a separate validation cohort of over a hundred different subjects was used. Every repertoire in the discovery cohort had been generated on one and the same sequencing platform. Of the 350 to 400 genotyped donors, roughly 85% fell in the genetic ancestry cluster associated with self-reported Caucasian donors. Typing coverage differed by locus: A, B, C, DRB1 and DQB1 were typed in about 629-640 donors, DQA1 in approximately 520, DPA1 in 600 to 610, and DPB1 in about 450. An early release that covered roughly 600 HLA-typed donors contained approximately 300 gigabases of sequencing data and around 85 million unique TCR sequences. To study patterns of TCR occurrence, a later analysis re-analyzed previously published TCR beta repertoires from 650 to 750 donors and added high-resolution HLA genotyping. An earlier analysis of fewer than 750 of the donors used high-throughput TCR beta sequencing to judge whether each TCR beta V gene segment behaved as functional or pseudogenic. The later analysis used no new phenotypic data to find candidate immune exposures, relying instead on TCR beta sequences and their occurrence across donors. Donor age, sex, ethnicity and CMV serostatus were collected together with the repertoire data. Because of strong linkage in the cohort, roughly five DR-DQ haplotypes were treated as single units for association and clustering. General study outcomes and caveats: The authors suggested that the approach could potentially be generalized to other disease states and immunological phenotypes. A later analysis reported that several top co-occurrence clusters appeared linked to parvovirus B19, influenza, CMV and Epstein-Barr virus. In a later analysis, HLA-associated TCR beta chains showed more clonal expansion and lower generation probabilities than non-associated chains that were equally common. In an earlier analysis of some 500 of the donors, most TCR beta V segments were observed in productive rearrangements about 87% or about 30% of the time, broadly matching IMGT annotations. Immune exposure information for the cohort was limited to CMV serostatus. The cohort was sequenced for TCR beta chains only, and without alpha or paired-chain data the features that could be detected were limited. Sequencing depth was assumed to be roughly uniform across donors in the presence/absence analyses, though that assumption may not hold. According to a later genetic analysis, donors in an Asian-associated ancestry cluster had fewer N-insertions in productive TCRs than the approximately 650-donor mean. The sequencing pipeline was judged likely to have produced a cluster of highly shared sequence variants as a technical artifact. Correlated functional status among segregating V segments might be attributable to linkage disequilibrium, but an unknown experimental factor could not be ruled out. Across donors, most TCR sequences were observed very rarely, whereas some public TCRs were present in many individuals. According to a later analysis, most CMV-associated TCR beta chains appeared to be HLA-restricted, and the HLA associations seemed to be driven largely by CMV exposure. Specific HLA alleles were associated with roughly 17,000 TCR beta sequences at a false discovery rate of 0.05 in a later analysis. Because some donors lacked HLA typing at each locus, the association tests relied only on the typed subset. In vitro tests confirmed that a few of the cytomegalovirus-associated TCR beta chains recognize cytomegalovirus antigens. Because the 87-base-pair reads could not distinguish some IMGT-functional V segments, including TRBV6-2 and TRBV6-3, those segments were excluded. A further reported finding was that TCR beta sequences accurately predicted the HLA-A and HLA-B alleles for most subjects in the first cohort. A total of 150 to 200 TCR beta chains were listed by the study as associated with cytomegalovirus. Because counts were too low, roughly 18 rarely observed V segments, including chromosome 9 orphons, were left out of the earlier analysis of a few hundred of the donors. When HLA alleles, especially DR and DQ, strongly co-occurred, TCR associations were difficult to assign to individual alleles. V-gene and J-gene trimming of TCR beta chains was associated with a missense DCLRE1C variant in a later genetic analysis, and the association was replicated in an independent cohort. In a later analysis, the rate of TCR association differed among HLA loci, with DRB1 alleles having the most associated TCRs and HLA-C alleles having the fewest. In both the original and validation cohorts, the classifier was reported to diagnose cytomegalovirus status with high specificity and sensitivity.

Receptor libraries were prepared by the immunoSEQ multiplex PCR assay. For the multiplex PCR, a mixture combining 60 forward primers for TCR Vbeta segments and 13 reverse primers for TCR Jbeta segments was used. A multiplex PCR assay on genomic DNA amplified the CDR3 region of rearranged TCR beta genes. The amplified TCR beta libraries were sequenced on the Illumina HiSeq System as 87-base-pair reads. In the original analysis: A later analysis counted about 80 million unique TCR beta chains across the 650 to 700 repertoires, and some 11 million of these chains were shared by at least two donors. Raw reads were error-corrected and collapsed into unique sequences with a nearest-neighbor algorithm that merged closely related sequences to remove PCR and sequencing errors. Alignment of CDR3 sequences to IMGT reference sequences was used to assign V, D and J gene segments. For a sequence to be retained, a match of at least six nucleotides was required to both a V gene segment and a J gene segment. A rearrangement counted as productive if the CDR3 had no stop codons and remained in frame with V and J, and every other rearrangement counted as non-productive. Following IMGT convention, CDR3 was defined as the stretch from the second conserved V-encoded cysteine up to the conserved J-encoded phenylalanine. In an earlier analysis of approximately 500 of the donors, sequences lacking an unambiguous match to a single V gene segment were excluded. An earlier analysis of fewer than 750 of the donors classified V segments as functional when productive rearrangements were above 56.7% and as segregating when the standard deviation between donors was above 5%. To diagnose cytomegalovirus status from the catalog of TCR beta chain sequences, a statistical classification framework was built. In a later analysis, TCR nucleotide sequences were compared against IMGT/GENE-DB human TR gene sequences so that V and J genes could be assigned. Using the TCRdist pipeline, a later analysis assigned CDR3 sequences along with most-parsimonious VDJ recombination scenarios. In a later analysis, each TCR beta chain was defined by its CDR3 amino acid sequence together with its V-gene family, and reads lacking a unique V-gene family were excluded. A later analysis removed 550 to 700 highly shared, low-generation-probability nucleotide sequences to deal with suspected cross-contamination and a sequencing artifact. For each public chain, a later analysis derived a clonal expansion index from normalized ranks of inferred template counts within each repertoire. Generation probabilities in a later analysis came from a VDJ recombination model fitted to out-of-frame rearrangements, and those results were checked against IGoR. Hypergeometric tests were used in a later analysis to score TCR-TCR, TCR-HLA and TCR-CMV co-occurrence, with a repertoire-size bias correction applied to the TCR pairs. False discovery rates were estimated in a later analysis by permuting HLA or CMV assignments 20 times. In a later analysis, co-occurring TCRs were grouped with DBSCAN, and TCRdist sequence similarity was added when clustering was performed within HLA-allele-positive subsets. Repertoires with fewer than 30,000 or more than 120,000 public chains, plus five repertoires with anomalous nucleotide sharing, were excluded from co-occurrence clustering. TCRdb took over this immuneACCESS table, retaining in-frame rearrangements with V and J assigned. Such tables are incomplete; in checked studies, under half of the missing clones stem from an unresolved V gene, and the remainder is unexplained. V and J calls and clone size are as listed in that table; D and trimming were resolved from the DNA. In this sample's table one finds approximately 70,000 clones. The top ten hold approximately 1.6% of the sample.

The cohort was made up of hundreds of healthy bone marrow donors. At the time of sampling, all cohort members were nominally healthy, though unrecorded immune exposures were likely present. The donor tested CMV seronegative, placing the donor among the 300 to 450 seronegative members of the cohort. Each donor provided a peripheral blood sample, and peripheral blood mononuclear cells were used for TCR beta sequencing. Genomic DNA was extracted from the blood cell samples with the Qiagen DNeasy Blood Extraction Kit. From a lookup of the germline V gene, CDR1 and CDR2 are SGHRS and YFSETQ. V ends up 4 bases short and J 2 bases short, with an unmatched junction base count of 9. The CDR3, cysteine through phenylalanine, is 18 amino acids long. CDR3 DNA is the only sequence kept; it has 54 bases, read in frame from the first base.

The receptor was isolated from a woman in her thirties in good health and CMV-seronegative. This chain joins TRBV5-1 to TRBJ2-1; 13 bases in the middle match TRBD2. The sequenced sample consisted of PBMCs. The CDR3 loop reads CASSPLAGGTMAYNEQFF. The DNA reads as follows: TGCGCCAGCAGCCCACTAGCGGGGGGGACGATGGCCTACAATGAGCAGTTCTTC.